This T cell receptor beta chain was captured in a study of cytomegalovirus exposure and HLA in healthy donors. Each donor's status was that of a healthy bone marrow donor. For this clone: Antigen: not known.

Findings and limits, study-wide: Later analysis associated a missense DCLRE1C variant with TCR beta V- and J-gene trimming. Productive rates of about 90% or about 30% were seen for most TCR beta V segments in an earlier analysis. Across donors, most TCRs were seen rarely, yet some public ones were widespread.

The PCR contained 60 Vbeta and 13 Jbeta primers. Assay used: immunoSEQ multiplex PCR; TCRdb lists only in-frame clones, some missing. Among 200,000 to 250,000 clones listed, roughly 80% were seen once. The CDR3 sequence is 15 residues long. Germline values: CDR1 MNHEY, CDR2 SVGAGI. The V end was cut by 6 bases, the J end by 1 base, with 13 bases between. The clonotype comes from a man aged 25 to 45 in good health and CMV-seronegative. Sequenced material: PBMCs. The chain carries TRBV6-5 and TRBJ1-5; D may be TRBD1 (6 bases). The CDR3 bases are TGTGCCAGCAGACAGGGATCCTGGAGCAATCAGCCCCAGCATTTT. This sequence encodes CASRQGSWSNQPQHF.